This paragraph covers one TCR beta chain sequence. The data were taken from a study of blood T cell repertoires in COVID-19. Study-wide context: Samples taken during acute and convalescent COVID-19 were collected in the United States, Italy and Spain. Nucleic acid was either cDNA or gDNA, and it came from T cells, B-cell-depleted T cells, or PBMCs.

The CDR3 totals 12 residues. Trimming took off 9 bases at V and 0 bases at J, with 8 bases between the two ends. Germline CDR1 is MNHEY and CDR2 is SVGAGI. In the original processing: Scientists estimated how many nucleated cells there were by amplifying reference gene primers. Profiled with immunoSEQ multiplex PCR; TCRdb holds only in-frame clones, not every one. V, J and clone size are those of that table, while D and trimming were read from the DNA. The data contain roughly 150,000 clones, about 80% of them seen just once; the ten biggest clones take up roughly 7.3%. The clonotype comes from a human donor in a cohort sampled during active COVID-19. Sequenced sample: peripheral blood. This rearrangement joins TRBV6-5 to TRBJ1-2, with D tentatively TRBD1 (5 bases). DNA for the CDR3: TGTGCCAGTCAGGGTTCTAACTATGGCTACACCTTC. Residues: CASQGSNYGYTF.